This T cell receptor (beta chain) was found in a study of CD8 T cells in Susac syndrome. Germline CDR1 and CDR2: SGHTA and FQGNSA. Deletions cut 5 bases from V and 10 bases from J, with 15 bases between. The CDR3 length is 14 residues. Study results and caveats: The study's TCR sequencing and HLA analysis drew on a certain number of individuals. That number was acknowledged as relatively small.

Comment on this clonotype: Its antigen remains unidentified.

About 0.45 to 1 ug RNA was reverse transcribed with random hexamers. Multiplex immunoSEQ PCR targeted 54 Vbeta and 13 Jbeta TCR beta segments. TCRdb passed the immunoSEQ multiplex PCR reads through MiXCR, listing each CDR3 protein once. Of roughly 28,000 distinct CDR3 sequences listed, 85% to 95% are singletons. This sequence joins TRBV7-2 and TRBJ1-6; unclear D gene. The origin of this receptor is a human donor in good health. Sequencing was performed on CD8+ T cells from PBMCs. In DNA, the CDR3 is TGTGCCAGCAGCCTACTCGGGAGCCAGTCACCCCTCCACTTT. It encodes CASSLLGSQSPLHF.